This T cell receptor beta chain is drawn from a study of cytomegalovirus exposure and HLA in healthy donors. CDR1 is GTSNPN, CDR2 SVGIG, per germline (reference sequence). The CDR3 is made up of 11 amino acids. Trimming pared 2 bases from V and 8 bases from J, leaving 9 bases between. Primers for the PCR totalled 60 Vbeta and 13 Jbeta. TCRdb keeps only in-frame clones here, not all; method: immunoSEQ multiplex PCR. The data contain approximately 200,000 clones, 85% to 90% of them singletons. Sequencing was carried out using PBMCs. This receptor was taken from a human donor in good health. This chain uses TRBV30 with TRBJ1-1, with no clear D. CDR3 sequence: CAWSNMREAFF. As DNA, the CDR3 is TGTGCCTGGAGTAATATGAGGGAAGCTTTCTTT.